The T cell receptor (beta chain) described here comes from a study of tumor-infiltrating lymphocytes in oesophageal squamous cell carcinoma (TCRdb year 2016). In the case of this clonotype: No cognate antigen has been identified for it. A clone one base away is much larger, so this may be a read error.

From the cysteine up to the phenylalanine, the CDR3 has a length of 12 residues. This entry keeps only the CDR3 DNA: 36 bases, framed from base 1. Trimming costs V 6 bases and J 10 bases, and their ends lie 13 bases apart. CDR1 SGHTA and CDR2 FQGNSA are derived from the germline V gene. Library construction relied on PCR. Sequencing relied on an Illumina HiSeq 2000. The public reads were reprocessed in TCRdb via fastp at Q25 and MiXCR, keeping in-frame beta chains. Identical CDR3 protein sequences are pooled into one entry, listed with their most common genes and DNA. The sample has roughly 14,000 distinct CDR3 sequences on record, approximately 48% of them singletons. The ten largest clones take up less than 60% of the sample.

Sequencing was performed on blood. The sequence joins TRBV7-2 to TRBJ2-1; the D gene is perhaps TRBD1, from 5 matching bases. The TCR originated in a male donor with esophageal squamous cell carcinoma. CDR3 protein: CASRTGPYEQFF. In nucleotide form, the sequence is TGTGCCAGCAGAACAGGACCCTACGAGCAGTTCTTC.